The clone carrying this T cell receptor (beta chain) was seen a few times. Its antigen is not known. Gene names refer to mouse genes. The read finishes 4 residues shy of the CDR3 end, and the germline J gene is used to complete it. Other DNA sequences in this specimen translate into the identical CDR3. The entry originates in a study of CD8+ T cells in alopecia areata. Overall study context: Skin grafts from roughly 6-12-month-old C3H/HeJ donors with spontaneous alopecia were placed on approximately 7-11-week-old female C3H/HeJ mice. Findings and limits, study-wide: Affected lesional scalp, above all in alopecia totalis/universalis, was more clonal than normal scalp.

RNA was extracted and reverse transcribed into cDNA as the sequencing template. Profiling relied on immunoSEQ multiplex PCR, and the TCRdb table lists in-frame clones only, not all of them. The table lists approximately 280,000 clones, no singletons, with roughly 1.2% in the top ten. Germline assignment: CDR1 NNHNN and CDR2 SYGAGS (reference sequence). Trimming removed 5 bases at V and 3 bases at J, with 6 bases between. This CDR3 spans 12 amino acids. Pooled cells of cutaneous lymph node origin were sorted on CD4, CD8alpha, NKG2D, NKG2ACE and other markers. The specimen sequenced was CD4+ T cells sorted from a lymph node. The source is a C3H/HeJ mouse with alopecia areata. MHC haplotype here: H2-k. The V call is TRBV13-2, the J call TRBJ2-1; a weak D match, TRBD2 (6 bases). The CDR3 reads CASGGGYAEQFF. The DNA read from the CDR3 is TGTGCCAGCGGGGGGGGCTATGCT.